The next 21 T cell receptor beta chains were all read from a single sample in a study of blood T cell repertoires in COVID-19. Profiling relied on immunoSEQ multiplex PCR, and the TCRdb table lists in-frame clones only, not all of them. The sample includes more than 95,000 clones, about four fifths of them seen just once. Sample: peripheral blood. Source of these receptors: a human donor in a cohort sampled during active COVID-19.

In its sample, this clone was seen once. The chain recombines TRBV30 with TRBJ1-1; TRBD1 might be the D (5 bases). V lost 3 bases to trimming and J lost 4 bases, with 15 bases between them. The CDR3 totals 14 residues. CDR1 and CDR2 (germline): GTSNPN, SVGIG (reference sequence). This CDR3 is CAWRQGGISTEAFF. DNA of the CDR3: TGTGCCTGGAGGCAGGGAGGGATAAGCACTGAAGCTTTCTTT.

The DNA of the CDR3 is TGTGCCAGCAGTGAAATGGTGCGGGGGGTCGACGGGGAGCTGTTTTTT. Its translation is CASSEMVRGVDGELFF. V gene TRBV6-1 combines with J gene TRBJ2-2, with 8 bases lining up with TRBD2. J gave up 7 bases and V 2 bases, and 9 bases lay outside the gene matches. This CDR3 comprises 16 residues. The V gene's germline CDR1 is MNHNS and CDR2 SASEGT.

The V and J genes are TRBV27 and TRBJ1-1; 7 positions agree with TRBD1. Germline-derived CDR1 and CDR2 are MNHEY and SMNVEV (reference sequence). CDR3 length equals 20 residues. V dropped 6 bases and J dropped 4; count of bases not matched to a gene: 26. The CDR3: CASSQRTGPGRLSLATEAFF. CDR3 nucleotides: TGTGCCAGCAGCCAAAGGACAGGACCCGGCCGGTTGAGTTTGGCCACTGAAGCTTTCTTT.

This clone was detected only once. The chain joins TRBV6-2 or TRBV6-3 to TRBJ2-5; 7 positions match TRBD1. V lost 5 bases, J lost 7 bases, and 7 bases stayed unmatched. The CDR3 sequence is 13 residues long. CDR1 is MNHEY, CDR2 SVGEGT, per germline. CDR3: CASSMDRRGTQYF. DNA for the CDR3: TGTGCCAGCAGTATGGACAGGCGTGGGACCCAGTACTTC.

V is TRBV7-3 and J is TRBJ2-3, with 9 bases fitting TRBD2. This CDR3 has 16 residues. From germline, CDR1 is SGHTA and CDR2 FQGTGA. The trim removed 5 bases at V and 3 bases at J, leaving 9 bases unmatched. The CDR3 here is CASSPGRGGGTDTQYF. DNA for the CDR3: TGTGCCAGCAGCCCCGGGCGGGGGGGCGGGACAGATACGCAGTATTTT.

This clone came up a few times. The CDR3 coding sequence is TGTGCCAGCAGCCAGGACTCCGACGGGGCTAATGAAAAACTGTTTTTT. Translating it yields CASSQDSDGANEKLFF. J is TRBJ1-4 and V is TRBV5-4; D unclear. V lost 4 bases and J 3 bases, leaving 16 bases between the germline ends. This CDR3 is 16 amino acids long. CDR1 and CDR2 (germline): SGHNT, YYREEE (reference sequence).

The rearrangement joins TRBV9 to TRBJ1-2; a weak D match, TRBD1 (6 bases). With 0 bases removed from V and 6 bases from J, the gap between germline ends came to 12 bases. This CDR3 spans 14 amino acids. Germline CDR1 and CDR2: SGDLS and YYNGEE. CDR3 coding DNA: TGTGCCAGCAGCGTAGCTGCACAGGGACATGGCTACACCTTC. As protein: CASSVAAQGHGYTF.

V is TRBV5-1 and J is TRBJ1-1, with no clear D. CDR1 is SGHRS, CDR2 YFSETQ, per germline. CDR3 size: 13 residues. The ends were cut back, 2 bases at V and 0 bases at J, with 5 bases in the middle. This CDR3 reads CASSFNLNTEAFF. The CDR3 coding sequence is TGCGCCAGCAGCTTTAATCTGAACACTGAAGCTTTCTTT. Variable domain in full (rest from reference TRBV5-1 and TRBJ1-1): KAGVTQTPRYLIKTRGQQVTLSCSPISGHRSVSWYQQTPGQGLQFLFEYFSETQRNKGNFPGRFSGRQFSNSRSEMNVSTLELGDSALYLCASSFNLNTEAFFGQGTRLTVV.

The rearrangement uses TRBV19 and TRBJ2-2, with 7 nucleotides matching TRBD1. This CDR3 comprises 15 residues. V lost 3 bases to trimming and J lost 3 bases; unmatched junction nucleotides: 4. The V gene's germline CDR1 is LNHDA and CDR2 SQIVND (reference sequence). The CDR3 is CASSIGDRHTGELFF. The DNA for the CDR3 is TGTGCCAGTAGTATTGGGGACAGACACACCGGGGAGCTGTTTTTT.

This clone appeared once. This sequence joins TRBV18 and TRBJ1-6; 7 nucleotides match TRBD1. Germline CDR1 and CDR2: KGHSH and LQKENI. This CDR3 has 14 residues. Germline trimming cut 6 bases from V and 7 bases from J; bases unmatched to any gene: 6. DNA of the CDR3: TGTGCCAGCTCCCTAGACAGGGCCAATTCACCCCTCCACTTT. This codes for CASSLDRANSPLHF.

The chain is built from TRBV10-3 and TRBJ1-3, with TRBD1 matching over 9 bases. Trimming cost V 9 bases and J 3 bases; bases outside gene matches: 3. The CDR3 length is 13 residues. The V gene's germline CDR1 is ENHRY and CDR2 SYGVKD. CDR3: CAIRTGVGNTIYF. The CDR3 region has the DNA TGTGCCATTAGGACAGGGGTTGGAAACACCATATATTTT.

CDR3 protein: CASSFGQGLAAGELFF. The CDR3 DNA reads TGCGCCAGCAGCTTTGGACAGGGGCTGGCAGCCGGGGAGCTGTTTTTT. The chain has TRBV5-1 and TRBJ2-2; 9 positions match TRBD1. V was clipped by 2 bases and J by 6 bases; unmatched bases: 8. The CDR3 sequence is 16 residues long. CDR1 SGHRS and CDR2 YFSETQ come from the germline V gene.

The chain uses TRBV6-5 and TRBJ1-4, with 7 nucleotides matching TRBD1. Germline V gives CDR1 MNHEY, CDR2 SVGAGI. V lost 2 bases, J lost 5 bases, and 8 bases stayed unmatched. The CDR3 contains 16 residues. CDR3 DNA sequence: TGTGCCAGCAGTTACGGGTTGGGGACAGAAAATGAAAAACTGTTTTTT. Amino acid sequence: CASSYGLGTENEKLFF.

V and J are TRBV6-2 or TRBV6-3 and TRBJ1-2; the D is unclear. The CDR3 extends over 16 amino acids. Trimming stripped 5 bases from V and 0 bases from J, with 16 bases between. The germline V gene has CDR1 MNHEY and CDR2 SVGEGT. In DNA, the CDR3 is TGTGCCAGCAGTCCCTGGGCAGGACTTGCTAACTATGGCTACACCTTC. This sequence encodes CASSPWAGLANYGYTF.

This rearrangement joins TRBV19 to TRBJ2-1; 9 bases are a match to TRBD1. The CDR3 consists of 16 residues. Germline CDR1 reads LNHDA; CDR2 reads SQIVND (reference sequence). Unmatched junction bases numbered 13, after V lost 5 bases and J lost 8 bases. The CDR3 region is CASSLGTGQAWDEQFF. CDR3 coding DNA: TGTGCCAGTAGTTTGGGGACAGGGCAGGCATGGGATGAGCAGTTCTTC. The variable domain in full, with the rest retrieved from reference TRBV19 and TRBJ2-1, is DGGITQSPKYLFRKEGQNVTLSCEQNLNHDAMYWYRQDPGQGLRLIYYSQIVNDFQKGDIAEGYSVSREKKESFPLTVTSAQKNPTAFYLCASSLGTGQAWDEQFFGPGTRLTVL.

The chain carries TRBV2 and TRBJ1-1; 10 nucleotides align to TRBD1. This CDR3 spans 15 amino acids. V lost 6 bases to trimming and J lost 5 bases; unmatched junction nucleotides: 9. Per germline, CDR1 SNHLY and CDR2 FYNNEI. CDR3 sequence: CASRPRTGGGTEAFF. The DNA of the CDR3 is TGTGCCAGCAGGCCCCGGACAGGGGGGGGTACTGAAGCTTTCTTT.

The rearrangement joins TRBV4-1 to TRBJ2-5; 12 bases agree with TRBD2. Germline CDR1 and CDR2: MGHRA and YSYEKL. The CDR3 sequence is 16 residues long. V lost 0 bases and J lost 2; bases outside the gene matches: 1. The CDR3 loop is CASSQEGLAGQETQYF. CDR3 nucleotide sequence: TGCGCCAGCAGCCAAGAAGGACTAGCGGGGCAAGAGACCCAGTACTTC.

The chain has TRBV5-1 and TRBJ1-1; possible D gene TRBD1, 5 bases. V lost 3 bases and J lost 4, with 7 bases in between. The CDR3 contains 12 residues. Germline V gene data show CDR1 as SGHRS and CDR2 as YFSETQ. CDR3 DNA sequence: TGCGCCAGCAGCTGGGGCGGCACTGAAGCTTTCTTT. It specifies CASSWGGTEAFF.

This clone was detected a few times. J is TRBJ1-5 and V is TRBV6-6; no firm D call. This CDR3 contains 14 residues. The V gene lost 2 bases and the J gene lost 6 bases, with 11 bases spanning the gap. The germline V gene has CDR1 MNHNY and CDR2 SVGAGI (reference sequence). The CDR3 is CASSYGQEGQPQHF. Written as DNA, the CDR3 is TGTGCCAGCAGTTACGGGCAGGAGGGTCAGCCCCAGCATTTT.

The chain employs TRBV11-2 and TRBJ2-7; the D gene is possibly TRBD1 (5 bases). From germline, CDR1 is SGHAT and CDR2 FQNNGV. The CDR3 is 15 amino acids. V was clipped by 5 bases and J by 3 bases, with 17 bases between them. The CDR3 DNA reads TGTGCCAGCAGCCCCTCCGTCCCAGGGAACTACGAGCAGTACTTC. Residues: CASSPSVPGNYEQYF.

The chain links TRBV19 to TRBJ1-1, with 8 bases matching TRBD1. The CDR3 is 15 residues long. Germline-derived CDR1 and CDR2 are LNHDA and SQIVND (reference sequence). The V and J ends lost 3 bases and 3 bases, in that order; junction bases with no gene match: 6. CDR3 nucleotides: TGTGCCAGTAGTATCAGGACAGGGATTCACACTGAAGCTTTCTTT. It translates to CASSIRTGIHTEAFF.